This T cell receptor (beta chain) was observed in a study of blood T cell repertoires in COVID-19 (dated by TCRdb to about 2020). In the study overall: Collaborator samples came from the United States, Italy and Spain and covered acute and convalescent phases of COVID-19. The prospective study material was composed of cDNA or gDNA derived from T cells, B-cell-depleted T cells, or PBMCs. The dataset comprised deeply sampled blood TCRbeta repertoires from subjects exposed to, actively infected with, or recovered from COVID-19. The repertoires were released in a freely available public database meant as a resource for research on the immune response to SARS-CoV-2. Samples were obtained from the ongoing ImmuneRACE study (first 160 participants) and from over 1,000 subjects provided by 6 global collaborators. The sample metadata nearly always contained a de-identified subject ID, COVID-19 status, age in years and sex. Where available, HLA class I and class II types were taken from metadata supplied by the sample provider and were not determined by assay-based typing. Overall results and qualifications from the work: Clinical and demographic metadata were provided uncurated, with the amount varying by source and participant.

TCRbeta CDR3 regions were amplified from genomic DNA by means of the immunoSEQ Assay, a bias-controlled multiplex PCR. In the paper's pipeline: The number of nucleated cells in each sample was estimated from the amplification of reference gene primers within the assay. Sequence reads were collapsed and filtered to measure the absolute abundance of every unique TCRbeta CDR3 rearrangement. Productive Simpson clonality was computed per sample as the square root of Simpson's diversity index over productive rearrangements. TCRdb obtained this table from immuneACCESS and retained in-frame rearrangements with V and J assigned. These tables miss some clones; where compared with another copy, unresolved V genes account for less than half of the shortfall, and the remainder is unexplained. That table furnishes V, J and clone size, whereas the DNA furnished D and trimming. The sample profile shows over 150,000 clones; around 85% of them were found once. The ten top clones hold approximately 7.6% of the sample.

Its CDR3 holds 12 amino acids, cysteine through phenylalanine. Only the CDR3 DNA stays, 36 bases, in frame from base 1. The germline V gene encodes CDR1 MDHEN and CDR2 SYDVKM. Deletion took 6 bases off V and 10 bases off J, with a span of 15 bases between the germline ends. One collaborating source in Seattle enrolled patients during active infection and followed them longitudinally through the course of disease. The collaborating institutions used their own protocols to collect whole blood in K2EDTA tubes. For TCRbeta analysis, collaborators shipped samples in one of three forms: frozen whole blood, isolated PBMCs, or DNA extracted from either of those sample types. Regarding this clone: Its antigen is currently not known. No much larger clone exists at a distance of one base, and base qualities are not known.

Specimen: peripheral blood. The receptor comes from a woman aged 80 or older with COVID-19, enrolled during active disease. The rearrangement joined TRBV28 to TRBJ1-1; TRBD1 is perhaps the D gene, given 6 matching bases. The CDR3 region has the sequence CASSIRTARAFF. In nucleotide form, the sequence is TGTGCCAGCAGCATTCGGACAGCCAGAGCTTTCTTT.